These 23 T cell receptor beta chains came from one sample sequenced in a study of shared clonotypes between healthy human individuals. Sequenced by immunoSEQ multiplex PCR; TCRdb stores in-frame clones only, minus some. The data show fewer than 1.6 million clones, 98% seen once. The sequencing sample was made of naive CD4+ T cells sorted from blood. The subset denotes: CD45RA+ positively selected. These receptors came from a man aged 30-40 years in good health.

The chain carries TRBV2 and TRBJ2-2; TRBD2 aligns across 12 bases. The germline V gene has CDR1 SNHLY and CDR2 FYNNEI. This CDR3 spans 16 amino acids. The trim removed 6 bases at V and 1 base at J, leaving 3 bases unmatched. CDR3 in amino acids: CASRRLAGVNTGELFF. Here the CDR3 DNA reads TGTGCCAGCAGGAGACTAGCGGGAGTGAACACCGGGGAGCTGTTTTTT.

In this sample, this clone turned up once. At the DNA level, this CDR3 is encoded by other sequences in the same sample as well. The chain is built from TRBV5-1 and TRBJ2-2; D remains unclear. Germline V lookup: CDR1 SGHRS, CDR2 YFSETQ. The ends were cut back, 0 bases at V and 2 bases at J, with 8 bases in the middle. CDR3 length: 15 residues. Here the CDR3 reads CASSLAAANTGELFF. The CDR3 DNA is TGCGCCAGCAGCTTGGCGGCGGCAAACACCGGGGAGCTGTTTTTT. Filled out from reference TRBV5-1 and TRBJ2-2, the complete variable domain reads KAGVTQTPRYLIKTRGQQVTLSCSPISGHRSVSWYQQTPGQGLQFLFEYFSETQRNKGNFPGRFSGRQFSNSRSEMNVSTLELGDSALYLCASSLAAANTGELFFGEGSRLTVL.

A word on this clone: Other DNA sequences in the sample encode the same CDR3. This chain joins TRBV30 and TRBJ2-3; D remains ambiguous. From germline, CDR1 is GTSNPN and CDR2 SVGIG (reference sequence). The CDR3 has 11 amino acids. V was trimmed by 1 base and J by 3 bases, leaving 2 bases between them. The CDR3 DNA sequence: TGTGCCTGGAGTGGAACAGATACGCAGTATTTT. Its protein is CAWSGTDTQYF. The full variable domain, its missing parts supplied by reference TRBV30 and TRBJ2-3, is SQTIHQWPATLVQPVGSPLSLECTVEGTSNPNLYWYRQAAGRGLQLLFYSVGIGQISSEVPQNLSASRPQDRQFILSSKKLLLSDSGFYLCAWSGTDTQYFGPGTRLTVL.

Turning to this clone: The junction departs from germline at one end; a sequencing error may be responsible. The V gene is TRBV5-4, the J gene TRBJ2-7, with 10 bases aligning to TRBD1. This CDR3 is built from 13 residues. Germline V CDR1 and CDR2: SGHNT, YYREEE (reference sequence). In DNA form, the CDR3 reads TGTGTCAGCAACCCGGGACAGGGGAGATCGGAGTACTTC. It encodes CVSNPGQGRSEYF.

The rearrangement joins TRBV7-2 to TRBJ2-1; tentatively, D is TRBD2 (6 bases). Germline V gene lookup returns CDR1 SGHTA and CDR2 FQGNSA. The length of the CDR3 is 16 residues. The ends were cut back, 5 bases at V and 7 bases at J, with 21 bases in the middle. CDR3 DNA sequence: TGTGCCAGCAGCCCTCGCGCGGGGAGACTGGGGAATGAGCAGTTCTTC. Translating gives CASSPRAGRLGNEQFF.

This rearrangement joins TRBV25-1 to TRBJ2-3; 7 bases are a match to TRBD1. The germline V gene encodes CDR1 MGHDK and CDR2 SYGVNS. The trim removed 3 bases at V and 6 bases at J, leaving 9 bases unmatched. The CDR3 runs 15 residues. As DNA, the CDR3 is TGTGCCAGCAGTGACCGGGACAGTCAAGGGGATACGCAGTATTTT. Its protein product is CASSDRDSQGDTQYF.

The V and J genes are TRBV11-2 and TRBJ2-5, with 14 bases identical to TRBD2. Germline V lookup: CDR1 SGHAT, CDR2 FQNNGV. Trimming removed 5 bases from V and 5 bases from J; junction bases left unmatched: 10. The CDR3 sequence is 17 residues long. The CDR3 sequence is CASSQGLAGAPSETQYF. CDR3 DNA: TGTGCCAGCAGCCAGGGACTAGCGGGAGCCCCGTCGGAGACCCAGTACTTC.

The V call is TRBV10-1, the J call TRBJ2-3, with D hard to call. Trimming pared 5 bases from V and 0 bases from J, leaving 6 bases between. Germline V gives CDR1 WNHNN, CDR2 SYGVQD (reference sequence). This CDR3 is 13 amino acids long. The CDR3, as DNA: TGCGCCAGCAGTCAACTTAGCACAGATACGCAGTATTTT. Protein sequence: CASSQLSTDTQYF.

This sequence joins TRBV7-9 and TRBJ2-2; D might be TRBD1 (6 bases). Trimming took off 1 base at V and 5 bases at J, with 14 bases between the two ends. The length of the CDR3 is 16 residues. Germline lookup yields CDR1 SEHNR and CDR2 FQNEAQ (reference sequence). The DNA of the CDR3 is TGTGCCAGCAGCTTAGAGGCAGGGGCGAGGACCGGGGAGCTGTTTTTT. Its translation is CASSLEAGARTGELFF.

This chain joins TRBV5-1 and TRBJ2-7; 8 bases map to TRBD2. The CDR3 spans 13 residues. Germline CDR1 SGHRS, CDR2 YFSETQ. V lost 4 bases, J lost 3 bases, and 3 bases stayed unmatched. Written as DNA, the CDR3 is TGCGCCAGCAGCCCAGCGGGAGTCTACGAGCAGTACTTC. Protein sequence: CASSPAGVYEQYF.

The chain uses TRBV7-2 and TRBJ1-2, with D tentatively TRBD1 (5 bases). The CDR3 covers 16 residues. The germline V gene encodes CDR1 SGHTA and CDR2 FQGNSA. V lost 0 bases and J 5 bases, leaving 16 bases between the germline ends. CDR3 amino acids: CASSLAQGRRGYGYTF. In nucleotides, the CDR3 is TGTGCCAGCAGCTTAGCGCAAGGCCGCCGGGGGTATGGCTACACCTTC.

The CDR3 region is CASSLGLAPTYEQYF. The CDR3 DNA follows: TGCGCCAGCAGCTTAGGACTAGCTCCAACGTACGAGCAGTACTTC. The V call is TRBV5-1, the J call TRBJ2-7, with 8 positions matching TRBD2. Germline loops: CDR1 SGHRS, CDR2 YFSETQ. The CDR3 covers 15 residues. With V trimmed by 2 bases and J by 4 bases, 8 bases remained unmatched.

The chain recombines TRBV6-6 with TRBJ2-7; possibly TRBD2 for D (5 bases). V lost 6 bases and J 5 bases, leaving 8 bases between the germline ends. This CDR3 is built from 11 residues. In germline, CDR1 is MNHNY, CDR2 SVGAGI (reference sequence). Here the CDR3 reads CASRSGDEQYF. The DNA of the CDR3 is TGTGCCAGCAGGTCCGGGGACGAGCAGTACTTC.

The V call is TRBV7-6, the J call TRBJ1-4, with D hard to call. The CDR3 has 12 residues. Trimming stripped 5 bases from V and 7 bases from J, with 8 bases between. Per the germline V gene, CDR1 is SGHVS and CDR2 is FNYEAQ. This chain's CDR3 is CASSRYSEKLFF. The CDR3 DNA follows: TGTGCCAGCAGCAGATACTCTGAAAAACTGTTTTTT.

This clone occurred once. This chain links TRBV19 with TRBJ2-7; 10 bases agree with TRBD1. Germline lookup yields CDR1 LNHDA and CDR2 SQIVND (reference sequence). CDR3 length equals 16 residues. The V gene end was trimmed by 2 bases and the J gene end by 3 bases; junction bases not matched to a gene: 7. CDR3 DNA: TGTGCCAGTAGTATACCGGGACAGGGGAGAATCTACGAGCAGTACTTC. Its translation is CASSIPGQGRIYEQYF.

The chain recombines TRBV4-2 with TRBJ2-1; tentatively, D is TRBD2 (6 bases). This CDR3 has 13 residues. V was trimmed by 0 bases and J by 9 bases, leaving 9 bases between them. Germline V gene lookup returns CDR1 LGHNA and CDR2 YNFKEQ. The CDR3 here is CASSQDLRGEQFF. The CDR3 DNA is TGTGCCAGCAGCCAAGATTTGCGGGGTGAGCAGTTCTTC.

About this clone itself: The junction and the germline gene differ at one end; a read error may be behind it. J is TRBJ2-3 and V is TRBV7-2; 13 nucleotides line up with TRBD2. This CDR3 spans 19 amino acids. Per the germline V gene, CDR1 is SGHTA and CDR2 is FQGNSA. CDR3 sequence reads: CASSIATLRTSGSSYTQYF. In nucleotides, the CDR3 is TGTGCCAGCAGCATAGCCACCCTTAGGACTAGCGGGAGTTCGTATACGCAGTATTTT.

This chain joins TRBV27 and TRBJ1-2, with D tentatively TRBD1 (5 bases). Germline loops: CDR1 MNHEY, CDR2 SMNVEV (reference sequence). Trimming took off 4 bases at V and 4 bases at J, with 25 bases between the two ends. The CDR3 length is 18 residues. In DNA, the CDR3 is TGTGCCAGCAGTTATAGAACGAAGGGACGCAATCGGTCCTATGGCTACACCTTC. This translates into CASSYRTKGRNRSYGYTF.

The genes are TRBV7-2 and TRBJ2-1, with 8 nucleotides matching TRBD2. Germline CDR1 SGHTA, CDR2 FQGNSA. Trimming removed 5 bases from V and 8 bases from J; junction bases left unmatched: 11. The CDR3 spans 15 residues. As DNA, the CDR3 is TGTGCCAGCAGCCTCCTGACTAGCGTTACCCATGAGCAGTTCTTC. This encodes CASSLLTSVTHEQFF.

The J gene is TRBJ2-7, the V gene TRBV7-5. TRBV7-5 is marked as a pseudogene. The CDR3 length is 15 residues. CDR3 DNA: TGTGCCAAAAGACCTACCGGGACGGAGATGGGGGAGCAGTACTTC. Translation gives CAKRPTGTEMGEQYF.

In this sample, this clone turned up once. The identical CDR3 is also encoded by other nucleotide sequences in the sample. V usage is TRBV7-3 and J usage is TRBJ2-7, with unresolved D. Germline assignment: CDR1 SGHTA and CDR2 FQGTGA. The CDR3 has 11 amino acids. Trimming removed 2 bases at V and 7 bases at J, with 6 bases between. This CDR3 is CASSLGDEQYF. Written as DNA, the CDR3 is TGTGCCAGCAGCTTAGGGGATGAGCAGTACTTC. The complete variable domain, with remaining parts taken from reference TRBV7-3 and TRBJ2-7, reads GAGVSQTPSNKVTEKGKYVELRCDPISGHTALYWYRQSLGQGPEFLIYFQGTGAADDSGLPNDRFFAVRPEGSVSTLKIQRTERGDSAVYLCASSLGDEQYFGPGTRLTVT.

V is TRBV6-4 and J is TRBJ2-5; TRBD2 agrees at 9 bases. The CDR3 runs to 16 residues. Germline loops: CDR1 MRHNA, CDR2 SNTAGT. Losses at the gene ends were 1 base for V and 1 base for J; bases not matched to a gene: 4. CDR3 loop: CASSDLAGGSQETQYF. The DNA of the CDR3 is TGTGCCAGCAGTGACTTGGCGGGAGGGTCCCAAGAGACCCAGTACTTC.

The genes are TRBV5-5 and TRBJ2-7; 11 bases align to TRBD2. Germline CDR1 and CDR2: SGHKS and YYEKEE (reference sequence). With 2 bases clipped from V and 6 bases from J, the junction kept 13 bases outside the gene matches. This CDR3 has 17 residues. CDR3: CASSFLLAGVRGTEQYF. The CDR3 bases are TGTGCCAGCAGCTTTTTACTAGCGGGAGTAAGGGGGACCGAGCAGTACTTC.